Listed here are 25 T cell receptor beta chains from one sample, sequenced in a study of T-cell memory formation after mild COVID-19. TCRdb re-analysed the 5' RACE reads in MiXCR, keeping a single row per CDR3 protein. The sample carries 400,000 to 500,000 distinct CDR3 sequences, around 24% recorded once. Sequenced material: PBMCs or a T cell subset sorted from them (not recorded which). All receptors derive from an adult woman who had mild COVID-19 (a few samples of this study predate the infection). Cell type and time point are not known.

This clonotype was recorded only once. This sequence joins TRBV6-2 or TRBV6-3 and TRBJ1-2; possible D gene TRBD1, 5 bases. The V gene's germline CDR1 is MNHEY and CDR2 SVGEGT. The V and J ends lost 6 bases and 5 bases respectively, with 13 bases between them. This CDR3 has 13 residues. The chain's CDR3 is CASRDPRQYGYTF. The CDR3 region has the DNA TGTGCCAGCAGGGACCCGCGACAGTATGGCTACACCTTC.

The chain recombines TRBV30 with TRBJ2-1; 11 nucleotides match TRBD2. Germline V gene lookup returns CDR1 GTSNPN and CDR2 SVGIG (reference sequence). The CDR3 is 15 residues long. V lost 0 bases, J lost 3 bases, and 1 base stayed unmatched. This chain's CDR3 is CAWSVGTSGYNEQFF. CDR3 DNA: TGTGCCTGGAGTGTAGGGACTAGCGGCTACAATGAGCAGTTCTTC.

This chain uses TRBV29-1 with TRBJ2-1; D assignment may be TRBD1 or TRBD2 (7 bases each). In germline, CDR1 is SQVTM, CDR2 ANQGSEA. The CDR3 runs to 13 residues. The V end lost 6 bases, the J end lost 8 bases, and 17 bases lay between the germline ends. The CDR3 nucleotides read TGCAGCGTAGCAAGCGGGACAGTCGATGAGCAGTTCTTC. Translated, it gives CSVASGTVDEQFF.

This clonotype showed up just a few times. This rearrangement joins TRBV18 to TRBJ2-7, with D maybe TRBD1 (6 bases). The germline V gene has CDR1 KGHSH and CDR2 LQKENI. Trimming removed 10 bases from V and 3 bases from J, with 19 bases in between. This CDR3 comprises 14 residues. The CDR3, as DNA: TGTGCCACCCCTCGGTCCCCAGGGGACTACGAGCAGTACTTC. This gives the protein CATPRSPGDYEQYF.

This rearrangement joins TRBV24-1 to TRBJ1-5; 7 positions match TRBD1. CDR3 length: 13 residues. V shed 3 bases, J shed 6 bases, and the junction held 1 base outside the gene matches. Germline CDR1 reads KGHDR; CDR2 reads SFDVKD. Here the CDR3 reads CATSDDRAQPQHF. In DNA, the CDR3 is TGTGCCACCAGTGATGACAGGGCTCAGCCCCAGCATTTT.

CDR3 coding DNA: TGTGCCAGCAGTCCAAGGACCAATCAGCCCCAGCATTTT. Its protein is CASSPRTNQPQHF. The gene calls are TRBV27 and TRBJ1-5; D is unresolved. CDR1 and CDR2 from the germline V gene are MNHEY and SMNVEV (reference sequence). V was trimmed by 5 bases and J by 3 bases, leaving 8 bases between them. The CDR3 loop spans 13 amino acids.

This chain uses TRBV5-1 with TRBJ2-1; 7 bases line up with TRBD1. Per germline, CDR1 SGHRS and CDR2 YFSETQ. Trimming took 4 bases from V and 7 from J; bases not matched to a gene: 8. This CDR3 is 14 amino acids long. The CDR3 loop is CASSGSTGLNEQFF. The CDR3 DNA follows: TGCGCCAGCAGCGGATCGACAGGGCTTAATGAGCAGTTCTTC.

A few counts support this clonotype. V and J are TRBV12-3 or TRBV12-4 and TRBJ1-5, with D uncertain. Trimming shortened V by 5 bases and J by 2 bases, and 13 bases separated the two germline ends. There are 15 residues in the CDR3. The CDR3 is CASSPGEVGNQPQHF. CDR3 nucleotides: TGTGCCAGCAGTCCCGGAGAGGTTGGCAATCAGCCCCAGCATTTT.

This clonotype was found a few times. This rearrangement joins TRBV4-1 to TRBJ2-3; TRBD2 agrees at 14 bases. This CDR3 has 21 amino acids. The J segment lost 0 bases and the V segment lost 4 bases, leaving 15 bases of the junction unmatched. The germline V gene encodes CDR1 MGHRA and CDR2 YSYEKL. Here the CDR3 DNA reads TGCGCCAGCAGCCCGGGTCCAAGACTAGCGGGAGGGCCGGGTAGCACAGATACGCAGTATTTT. Its translation: CASSPGPRLAGGPGSTDTQYF.

The chain is built from TRBV7-2 and TRBJ2-1, with 10 nucleotides matching TRBD2. The CDR3 totals 15 residues. Germline V CDR1 and CDR2: SGHTA, FQGNSA. The V segment lost 5 bases and the J segment 4 bases; nucleotides outside the gene matches: 5. CDR3 sequence: CASSAGTSAYNEQFF. Written as DNA, the CDR3 is TGTGCCAGCAGCGCCGGGACTAGCGCGTACAATGAGCAGTTCTTC.

This clonotype was seen a few times. V is TRBV11-2 and J is TRBJ2-7; TRBD2 matches 11 bases. The V and J ends lost 5 bases and 2 bases, in that order; junction bases with no gene match: 14. CDR1 and CDR2 (germline): SGHAT, FQNNGV. The CDR3 is 18 amino acids. Here the CDR3 DNA reads TGTGCCAGCAGCCCAACGTTCTTAGCGGGAGGGATGACCTACGAGCAGTACTTC. Residues: CASSPTFLAGGMTYEQYF.

V gene TRBV5-1 combines with J gene TRBJ2-3, with 7 positions matching TRBD2. Germline lookup yields CDR1 SGHRS and CDR2 YFSETQ. Losses at the gene ends were 4 bases for V and 6 bases for J; bases not matched to a gene: 11. CDR3 length equals 15 residues. CDR3 nucleotides: TGCGCCAGCAGCCCGAGCGGGAATCCCCCCGATACGCAGTATTTT. It encodes CASSPSGNPPDTQYF.

This clonotype was counted between two and nine times. V and J are TRBV5-1 and TRBJ2-2; D gene unclear. The CDR3 has 16 amino acids. V was clipped by 1 base and J by 1 base, with 11 bases between them. Germline CDR1 is SGHRS and CDR2 is YFSETQ. The CDR3 reads CASSLTLGENTGELFF. CDR3 DNA: TGCGCCAGCAGCTTGACTCTCGGAGAGAACACCGGGGAGCTGTTTTTT.

This clonotype has more than one count but fewer than ten. V is TRBV6-1 and J is TRBJ1-5; a weak D match, TRBD1 (6 bases). V lost 7 bases and J lost 6, with 25 bases in between. This CDR3 spans 17 amino acids. Germline CDR1 reads MNHNS; CDR2 reads SASEGT. The DNA for the CDR3 is TGTGCCAGCACTCACCCAGAGTGGGGGCACGGGATTCAGCCCCAGCATTTT. Its protein is CASTHPEWGHGIQPQHF.

The rearrangement joins TRBV14 to TRBJ2-3; D gene unclear. The V gene's germline CDR1 is SGHDN and CDR2 FVKESK. This CDR3 region has 11 residues. With 2 bases removed from V and 12 bases from J, the gap between germline ends came to 9 bases. CDR3 nucleotide sequence: TGTGCCAGCAGCCAATCCATACGTCAGTATTTT. The encoded protein is CASSQSIRQYF.

V gene TRBV19 combines with J gene TRBJ1-5; D gene ambiguous. V was trimmed by 5 bases and J by 4 bases, leaving 6 bases between them. Germline V gene data show CDR1 as LNHDA and CDR2 as SQIVND (reference sequence). The CDR3 contains 12 residues. CDR3 nucleotides: TGTGCCAGTAGTGGTCTAAATCAGCCCCAGCATTTT. Protein product: CASSGLNQPQHF.

This chain connects TRBV20-1 to TRBJ1-2; the match to TRBD1 covers 8 bases. The CDR3 runs to 13 residues. J lost 7 bases, V lost 1 base, and 5 bases had no gene match. Per germline, CDR1 DFQATT and CDR2 SNEGSKA (reference sequence). The CDR3 nucleotides are TGCAGTGCTAGAGGGACAGGGAGTCTTGGCTACACCTTC. It encodes CSARGTGSLGYTF.

The chain uses TRBV20-1 and TRBJ2-1, with no clear D. The CDR3 runs to 12 residues. Germline values: CDR1 DFQATT, CDR2 SNEGSKA (reference sequence). The germline V and J ends were trimmed by 6 bases and 3 bases, with 9 bases remaining between them. The CDR3 loop is CSAPVRYNEQFF. CDR3 nucleotide sequence: TGCAGTGCCCCGGTACGCTACAATGAGCAGTTCTTC.

The gene calls are TRBV18 and TRBJ2-7; 9 bases are shared with TRBD2. Germline V gene data show CDR1 as KGHSH and CDR2 as LQKENI. The CDR3 totals 15 residues. V was clipped by 3 bases and J by 2 bases; unmatched bases: 5. This CDR3 is CASSPSAGGTYEQYF. Written as DNA, the CDR3 is TGTGCCAGCTCACCGTCAGCGGGAGGTACCTACGAGCAGTACTTC.

This clonotype was counted a few times. V gene TRBV7-9 combines with J gene TRBJ2-7, with 7 bases that match TRBD1. V dropped 2 bases and J dropped 6; count of bases not matched to a gene: 10. The V gene's germline CDR1 is SEHNR and CDR2 FQNEAQ (reference sequence). CDR3 length: 15 residues. The CDR3 DNA follows: TGTGCCAGCAGCTTACTCTTGAACAGGGGTTCCGAGCAGTACTTC. Its translation: CASSLLLNRGSEQYF.

The chain has TRBV6-6 and TRBJ2-1, with D perhaps TRBD2 (7 bases). The V end was cut by 0 bases, the J end by 4 bases, with 13 bases between. This CDR3 has 16 residues. From germline, CDR1 is MNHNY and CDR2 SVGAGI (reference sequence). CDR3 in amino acids: CASSYSLAGAYNEQFF. The CDR3 DNA follows: TGTGCCAGCAGTTACTCGCTGGCGGGGGCTTACAATGAGCAGTTCTTC.

This clonotype has a count of ten or more. The chain recombines TRBV4-2 with TRBJ1-5, with 11 bases lining up with TRBD1. The V segment lost 0 bases and the J segment 2 bases; nucleotides outside the gene matches: 0. Germline V gives CDR1 LGHNA, CDR2 YNFKEQ. This CDR3 region has 16 residues. CDR3 coding DNA: TGTGCCAGCAGCCAAGAGGGACAGGGGGGCAATCAGCCCCAGCATTTT. It yields the protein CASSQEGQGGNQPQHF.

The chain carries TRBV9 and TRBJ2-7; 7 bases align to TRBD1. Germline V lookup: CDR1 SGDLS, CDR2 YYNGEE. J gave up 2 bases and V 4 bases, and 6 bases lay outside the gene matches. This CDR3 is 14 amino acids long. As DNA, the CDR3 is TGTGCCAGCAGCCCAGGGGGTTTAGCCTACGAGCAGTACTTC. It codes for CASSPGGLAYEQYF.

This chain connects TRBV7-3 to TRBJ1-3; D is uncertain. Germline V CDR1 and CDR2: SGHTA, FQGTGA. The CDR3 spans 15 residues. The ends were cut back, 5 bases at V and 3 bases at J, with 14 bases in the middle. The DNA for the CDR3 is TGTGCCAGCAGCCCAACGGGCCAACGTGGAAACACCATATATTTT. It translates to CASSPTGQRGNTIYF. Full variable domain (outside the CDR3, taken from reference TRBV7-3 and TRBJ1-3): GAGVSQTPSNKVTEKGKYVELRCDPISGHTALYWYRQSLGQGPEFLIYFQGTGAADDSGLPNDRFFAVRPEGSVSTLKIQRTERGDSAVYLCASSPTGQRGNTIYFGEGSWLTVV.

The sample holds a few counts of this clonotype. The rearrangement links TRBV7-3 to TRBJ2-3; tentative D call: TRBD1 (5 bases). Trimming took off 11 bases at V and 2 bases at J, with 14 bases between the two ends. The CDR3 consists of 13 residues. The germline V gene encodes CDR1 SGHTA and CDR2 FQGTGA. In nucleotides, the CDR3 is TGTGCCTCCCAAGGTGGGGCCACAGATACGCAGTATTTT. Translated, it gives CASQGGATDTQYF.